A selection of T cell receptor beta chains follows, all from one sample in a study of control samples from healthy donors and cancer patients. Assay: immunoSEQ multiplex PCR; the TCRdb copy retains only in-frame clones and omits some. The sample lists 130,000 or so clones, around 94% occurring once. The sequenced sample consisted of PBMCs. The receptors here all came from a man between 60 and 75 years old with colorectal cancer. Both conserved end residues are part of each CDR3. A D gene is named only where the DNA matches it firmly. Size is omitted from some rows. Given values are once, few, many or a class for expanded clones.

j_gene,d_gene,abundance,v_gene,CDR3aa,CDR3nt
TRBJ2-7,.,.,TRBV6-5,CASSYSATGRDEQYF,TGTGCCAGCAGTTACTCCGCGACAGGGAGGGACGAGCAGTACTTC
TRBJ1-5,TRBD1,.,TRBV6-6,CASSRGTARSRSNQPQHF,TGTGCCAGCAGTCGGGGGACAGCTCGGTCAAGGAGCAATCAGCCCCAGCATTTT
TRBJ2-7,.,.,TRBV29-1,CSVWVSSYEQYF,TGCAGCGTTTGGGTAAGCTCCTACGAGCAGTACTTC
TRBJ1-3,TRBD1,.,TRBV18,CASSPPGTVSGNTIYF,TGTGCCAGCTCACCGCCCGGGACAGTCTCTGGAAACACCATATATTTT
TRBJ1-1,.,.,TRBV27,CASSLRGHTEAFF,TGTGCCAGCAGTTTGCGGGGCCACACTGAAGCTTTCTTT
TRBJ1-5,.,.,TRBV5-5,CASSFWPGTNQPQHF,TGTGCCAGCAGCTTTTGGCCGGGCACCAATCAGCCCCAGCATTTT
TRBJ1-2,.,.,TRBV28,CASSLGGAGYGYTF,TGTGCCAGCAGTTTAGGGGGGGCGGGCTATGGCTACACCTTC
TRBJ2-3,TRBD1,once,TRBV19,CASSVLTGGGADTQYF,TGTGCCAGTAGTGTCCTGACAGGGGGCGGCGCAGATACGCAGTATTTT
TRBJ1-6,TRBD1,.,TRBV5-8,CASSEAKESGGNSPLHF,TGTGCCAGCAGCGAGGCTAAAGAGTCAGGGGGGAATTCACCCCTCCACTTT
TRBJ1-5,.,.,TRBV19,CASSSDSMYSNQPQHF,TGTGCCAGTAGTTCGGACAGCATGTATAGCAATCAGCCCCAGCATTTT
TRBJ1-1,.,.,TRBV29-1,CSVGKGGIVNTEAFF,TGCAGCGTTGGCAAGGGGGGGATTGTGAACACTGAAGCTTTCTTT
TRBJ1-5,TRBD1,.,TRBV24-1,CLNRDSGNQPQHF,TGTCTTAACCGGGACAGCGGCAATCAGCCCCAGCATTTT
TRBJ2-1,TRBD2,.,TRBV11-2,CASSLDTSSGMLGEQFF,TGTGCCAGCAGCTTAGATACCTCTAGCGGGATGTTAGGTGAGCAGTTCTTC
TRBJ1-1,.,.,TRBV10-2,CASNKGDRPWAEAFF,TGCGCCAGCAATAAGGGAGACAGGCCTTGGGCTGAAGCTTTCTTT
TRBJ1-1,TRBD1,.,TRBV27,CASSVGDRVRFNIEAFF,TGTGCCAGCAGTGTAGGGGACAGGGTAAGGTTCAACATTGAAGCTTTCTTT
TRBJ1-5,.,.,TRBV7-2,CASSSGWGQPQHF,TGTGCCAGCAGTTCTGGGTGGGGCCAGCCCCAGCATTTT
TRBJ2-6,.,once,TRBV30,CARGGRNGANVLTF,TGTGCCAGAGGGGGGAGGAATGGGGCCAACGTCCTGACTTTC
TRBJ2-3,TRBD1,.,TRBV13,CASSLGRDRGPDTQYF,TGTGCCAGCAGCTTAGGCCGGGACAGGGGGCCAGATACGCAGTATTTT
TRBJ1-4,.,.,TRBV10-3,CAISEGMASGYEKLFF,TGTGCCATCAGTGAGGGGATGGCGTCTGGGTACGAAAAACTGTTTTTT
TRBJ2-3,.,.,TRBV5-6,CASSLDFGTQYF,TGTGCCAGCAGCTTGGATTTTGGTACGCAGTATTTT
TRBJ1-5,TRBD1,.,TRBV19,CASSGTDNQPQHF,TGTGCCAGTAGCGGGACAGACAATCAGCCCCAGCATTTT
TRBJ1-5,TRBD1,.,TRBV7-2,CASSLGGQGDQPQHF,TGTGCCAGCAGCTTAGGGGGCCAGGGGGATCAGCCCCAGCATTTT
TRBJ1-5,.,.,TRBV3-1/TRBV3-2,CASSQSFGGNQPQHF,TGTGCCAGCAGCCAATCATTTGGGGGTAATCAGCCCCAGCATTTT
TRBJ1-1,.,once,TRBV12-3/TRBV12-4,CASGMYPEAFF,TGTGCCAGCGGGATGTATCCTGAAGCTTTCTTT
TRBJ1-2,.,.,TRBV5-4,CASSKRGAQGYTF,TGTGCCAGCAGCAAACGGGGGGCGCAAGGCTACACCTTC
TRBJ2-1,.,once,TRBV6-5,CATRPDLGGNEQFF,TGTGCCACCCGCCCGGACTTAGGGGGCAATGAGCAGTTCTTC
TRBJ1-6,TRBD1,.,TRBV6-5,CASRTGEYSPLHF,TGTGCCAGCAGGACAGGGGAATACTCACCCCTCCACTTT